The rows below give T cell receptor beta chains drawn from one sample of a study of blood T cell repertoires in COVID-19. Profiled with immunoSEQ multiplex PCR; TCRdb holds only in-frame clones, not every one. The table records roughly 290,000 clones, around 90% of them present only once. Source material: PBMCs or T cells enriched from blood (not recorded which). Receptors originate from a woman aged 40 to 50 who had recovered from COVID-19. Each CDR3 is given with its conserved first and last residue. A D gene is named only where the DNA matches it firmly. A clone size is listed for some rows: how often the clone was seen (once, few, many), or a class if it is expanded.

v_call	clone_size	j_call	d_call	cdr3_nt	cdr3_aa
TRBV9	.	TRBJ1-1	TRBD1	TGTGCCAGCAGCGTCTTGACAGGGCTACCCACTGAAGCTTTCTTT	CASSVLTGLPTEAFF
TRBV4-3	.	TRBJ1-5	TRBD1	TGCGCCAGCAGCCCGGACAGGGCTCAGCCCCAGCATTTT	CASSPDRAQPQHF
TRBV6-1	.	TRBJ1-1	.	TGTGCCAGCAGTGAAGCGTTAAGGAACAGGCCAAACACTGAAGCTTTCTTT	CASSEALRNRPNTEAFF
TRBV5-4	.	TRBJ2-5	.	TGTGCCAGCAGCCCCGTGGGCCCGGAGACCCAGTACTTC	CASSPVGPETQYF
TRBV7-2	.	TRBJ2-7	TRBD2	TGTGCCAGCAGCCGAAGCGGGAGGTACGAGCAGTACTTC	CASSRSGRYEQYF
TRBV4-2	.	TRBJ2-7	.	TGTGCCAGCAGCCAAGACAGCAGGGGCAACGAGCAGTACTTC	CASSQDSRGNEQYF
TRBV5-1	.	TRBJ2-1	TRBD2	TGCGCCAGCGAAAGGACTAGCGGAAGCTCCTACAATGAGCAGTTCTTC	CASERTSGSSYNEQFF
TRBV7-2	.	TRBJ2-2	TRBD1	TGTGCCAGCAGCTTAGTCTCCGGGACAGGTCACACCGGGGAGCTGTTTTTT	CASSLVSGTGHTGELFF
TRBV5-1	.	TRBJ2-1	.	TGCGCCAGCAGCTTGGACAGCACCTACAATGAGCAGTTCTTC	CASSLDSTYNEQFF
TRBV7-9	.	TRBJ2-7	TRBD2	TGTGCCAGCAGCTTAACCCCTACTAGCGGGGGAGATGGCGAGCAGTACTTC	CASSLTPTSGGDGEQYF
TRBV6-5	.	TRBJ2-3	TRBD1	TGTGCCAGCAGCCGGGACAGGGGGAACACAGATACGCAGTATTTT	CASSRDRGNTDTQYF
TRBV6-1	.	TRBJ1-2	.	TGTGCCAGCAGTGCCCTTTCCGCCGGGGGTATATATGGCTACACCTTC	CASSALSAGGIYGYTF
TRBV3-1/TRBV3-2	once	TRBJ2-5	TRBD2	TGTGCCAGCAGCCGGGGAGGGGCTAGCGGGCAGCAAGAGACCCAGTACTTC	CASSRGGASGQQETQYF
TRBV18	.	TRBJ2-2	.	TGTGCCAGCTCACCCCTGACTCACACCGGGGAGCTGTTTTTT	CASSPLTHTGELFF
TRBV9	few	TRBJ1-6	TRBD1	TGTGCCAGCAGCAAGGGACAGGGAAATTCACCCCTCCACTTT	CASSKGQGNSPLHF
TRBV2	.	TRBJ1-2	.	TGTGCCAGTCACGTTGATGGGGGGTGGTATGGCTACACCTTC	CASHVDGGWYGYTF
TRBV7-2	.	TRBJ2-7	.	TGTGCCAGCAGCTTAAGTAGCGTGAGCTCCTACGAGCAGTACTTC	CASSLSSVSSYEQYF
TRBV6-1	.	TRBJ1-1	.	TGTGCCAGCAGTGAAGTCCCCCGGACTGAAGCTTTCTTT	CASSEVPRTEAFF
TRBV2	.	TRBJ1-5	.	TGTGCCAGCAGTGAAGTGGGGAGGGATCAGCCCCAGCATTTT	CASSEVGRDQPQHF
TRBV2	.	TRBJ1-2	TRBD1	TGTGCCAGCAGTGTACAGGGGTATGGCTACACCTTC	CASSVQGYGYTF
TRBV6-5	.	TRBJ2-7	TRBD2	TGTGCCAGCAGTCGTGGACTAGCGGGAGGTTTCGAGCAGTACTTC	CASSRGLAGGFEQYF
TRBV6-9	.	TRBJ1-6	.	TGTGCCAGCAGTTACGCGGCAAGGCGGAATTCACCCCTCCACTTT	CASSYAARRNSPLHF
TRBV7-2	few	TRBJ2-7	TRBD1	TGTGCCAGCAGCTTAATTGGACAGGGATTGGACGAGCAGTACTTC	CASSLIGQGLDEQYF
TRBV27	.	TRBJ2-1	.	TGTGCCAGCAGTCCCAGGATCGGGGATGGTGAGCAGTTCTTC	CASSPRIGDGEQFF
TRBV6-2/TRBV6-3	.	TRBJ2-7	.	TGTGCCAGCAGTGATCTAGGTGATCAGATCTACGAGCAGTACTTC	CASSDLGDQIYEQYF
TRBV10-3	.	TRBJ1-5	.	TGTGCCATCAGTGTCGGAGGGAGCCATCAGCCCCAGCATTTT	CAISVGGSHQPQHF
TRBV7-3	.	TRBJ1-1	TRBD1	TGTGCCAGCAGCCAGGACAGGGCGAATGCCCGGACTGAAGCTTTCTTT	CASSQDRANARTEAFF